These T cell receptor beta chains were read from a single sample in a study of radiation and T cells in renal cell carcinoma. Assay used: immunoSEQ multiplex PCR; TCRdb lists only in-frame clones, some missing. The data contain some 80,000 clones, just over 85% of them seen just once; the ten biggest clones take up approximately 24%. The sample in question was blood, obtained from a patient whose treatment included radiotherapy and nephrectomy. These receptors all stem from a woman between 50 and 59 years old with renal cell carcinoma. Each CDR3 is given with its conserved first and last residue. D genes are given only for firm matches.

v_gene: TRBV6-6; d_gene: NA; j_gene: TRBJ2-7; CDR3nt: TGTGCCAGCAGCGGCCTATACGAGCAGTACTTC; CDR3aa: CASSGLYEQYF
v_gene: TRBV5-1; d_gene: NA; j_gene: TRBJ2-3; CDR3nt: TGCGCCAGCAGCAGTCAGGGGGGGAACACAGATACGCAGTATTTT; CDR3aa: CASSSQGGNTDTQYF
v_gene: TRBV6-6; d_gene: TRBD1; j_gene: TRBJ2-1; CDR3nt: TGTGCCAGCAGGCCACAGGGGAATGAGCAGTTCTTC; CDR3aa: CASRPQGNEQFF
v_gene: TRBV5-6; d_gene: TRBD2; j_gene: TRBJ2-1; CDR3nt: TGTGCCAGCAGCTTAGTAGTAGCGGGAGGAGAGCAGTTCTTC; CDR3aa: CASSLVVAGGEQFF
v_gene: TRBV6-5; d_gene: NA; j_gene: TRBJ1-2; CDR3nt: TGTGCCAGCGGCAGGGTCTCCGGCTATGGCTACACCTTC; CDR3aa: CASGRVSGYGYTF
v_gene: TRBV7-9; d_gene: NA; j_gene: TRBJ1-1; CDR3nt: TGTGCCAGCAGCTCAGGTCTGAACACTGAAGCTTTCTTT; CDR3aa: CASSSGLNTEAFF
v_gene: TRBV4-3; d_gene: TRBD2; j_gene: TRBJ2-1; CDR3nt: TGCGCCAGCAGCCAAGATCTGCAGGGGCTAGCGGGACCCAATGAGCAGTTCTTC; CDR3aa: CASSQDLQGLAGPNEQFF
v_gene: TRBV5-1; d_gene: NA; j_gene: TRBJ2-1; CDR3nt: TGCGCCAGCAGCTTAGACACGGATAGCTCCTACAATGAGCAGTTCTTC; CDR3aa: CASSLDTDSSYNEQFF
v_gene: TRBV5-6; d_gene: NA; j_gene: TRBJ2-7; CDR3nt: TGTGCCAGCAGACTTCGTGCAGGAATTTACGAGCAGTACTTC; CDR3aa: CASRLRAGIYEQYF
v_gene: TRBV19; d_gene: TRBD1; j_gene: TRBJ2-6; CDR3nt: TGTGCCAGTACTAGGTGGCAGGGGGATTATGGGGCCAACGTCCTGACTTTC; CDR3aa: CASTRWQGDYGANVLTF
v_gene: TRBV6-5; d_gene: NA; j_gene: TRBJ2-7; CDR3nt: TGTGCCAGCAGGGGGGGCGGTTACGAGCAGTACTTC; CDR3aa: CASRGGGYEQYF
v_gene: TRBV6-6; d_gene: NA; j_gene: TRBJ1-5; CDR3nt: TGTGCCAGCAGTTACTATAGCAATCAGCCCCAGCATTTT; CDR3aa: CASSYYSNQPQHF
v_gene: TRBV9; d_gene: NA; j_gene: TRBJ1-1; CDR3nt: TGTGCCAGCAGCGTAGGAACGAACACTGAAGCTTTCTTT; CDR3aa: CASSVGTNTEAFF